This note documents a single T cell receptor (beta chain) sequence. Time point noted: blood 4 weeks post-SBRT, at nephrectomy. Treatment specified: 15 Gy SBRT to primary tumor, nephrectomy 4 weeks later. Nephrectomy followed 15 Gy stereotactic body radiation by 4 weeks. The patient's renal cell carcinoma had clear cell pathology. Trimming took off 3 bases at V and 5 bases at J, with 11 bases between the two ends. CDR1 is SGHRS and CDR2 is YFSETQ in the germline V gene. This CDR3 region has 13 residues. This table comes from immunoSEQ multiplex PCR, and its TCRdb copy is limited to in-frame clones, with some not included. The sample shows tens of thousands of clones, about 74% of them seen only once. The sample originates from a study of radiation and T cells in renal cell carcinoma.

The origin of this receptor is a man aged 55 to 69 with renal cell carcinoma. V gene TRBV5-1 combines with J gene TRBJ1-1; D is uncertain. The sample consisted of blood, taken from a patient whose treatment included radiotherapy and nephrectomy. DNA of the CDR3: TGCGCCAGCAGCTGGTCCACCGGGACTGAAGCTTTCTTT. As protein: CASSWSTGTEAFF.